Shown below are 4 T cell receptor beta chains from a single sample sequenced in a study of blood T cell repertoires in COVID-19. The method was immunoSEQ multiplex PCR; TCRdb's version includes in-frame clones alone and lacks a portion of them. The sample lists some 300,000 clones; 85% to 90% were seen once. The material sequenced was PBMCs or T cells enriched from blood (not recorded which). Every receptor here comes from a woman aged 45-59 years who had been exposed to COVID-19.

The chain is built from TRBV4-1 and TRBJ1-5; a possible D gene is TRBD1 (6 bases). Trimming left V 1 base short and J 4 bases short, with 17 bases between. The germline CDR1 and CDR2 sequences are MGHRA and YSYEKL. The CDR3 is 17 residues long. CDR3 residues: CASSQGLRGQRNQPQHF. Written as DNA, the CDR3 is TGCGCCAGCAGCCAAGGTCTTCGCGGACAGCGTAATCAGCCCCAGCATTTT.

V gene TRBV30 combines with J gene TRBJ1-1, with a possible D match to TRBD1 (5 bases). CDR3 size: 16 residues. Looked up from germline, CDR1 is GTSNPN and CDR2 is SVGIG (reference sequence). Trimming stripped 0 bases from V and 1 base from J, with 15 bases between. The CDR3 nucleotides are TGTGCCTGGAGTGTATCCCGGACAAGTCGGAACACTGAAGCTTTCTTT. This codes for CAWSVSRTSRNTEAFF.

CDR3 loop: CASSQVGGPGGAKNIQYF. The CDR3 DNA follows: TGTGCCAGCAGCCAAGTAGGGGGACCCGGCGGGGCCAAAAACATTCAGTACTTC. The V gene is TRBV3-1 (or the pseudogene TRBV3-2), the J gene TRBJ2-4, with D perhaps matching TRBD1 (6 bases). V lost 1 base, J lost 1 base, and 17 bases lay in between. This CDR3 is 18 amino acids long. CDR1 is LGHDT, CDR2 YNNKEL, per germline (reference sequence).

This clone was observed once. This rearrangement joins TRBV19 to TRBJ1-6; D possibly corresponds to TRBD1 (6 bases). The CDR3 consists of 14 residues. V was clipped by 8 bases and J by 8 bases, with 16 bases between them. Germline-derived CDR1 and CDR2 are LNHDA and SQIVND (reference sequence). The CDR3 is CASGGAQEYSPLHF. The CDR3 nucleotides read TGTGCCAGTGGGGGGGCTCAGGAATATTCACCCCTCCACTTT.